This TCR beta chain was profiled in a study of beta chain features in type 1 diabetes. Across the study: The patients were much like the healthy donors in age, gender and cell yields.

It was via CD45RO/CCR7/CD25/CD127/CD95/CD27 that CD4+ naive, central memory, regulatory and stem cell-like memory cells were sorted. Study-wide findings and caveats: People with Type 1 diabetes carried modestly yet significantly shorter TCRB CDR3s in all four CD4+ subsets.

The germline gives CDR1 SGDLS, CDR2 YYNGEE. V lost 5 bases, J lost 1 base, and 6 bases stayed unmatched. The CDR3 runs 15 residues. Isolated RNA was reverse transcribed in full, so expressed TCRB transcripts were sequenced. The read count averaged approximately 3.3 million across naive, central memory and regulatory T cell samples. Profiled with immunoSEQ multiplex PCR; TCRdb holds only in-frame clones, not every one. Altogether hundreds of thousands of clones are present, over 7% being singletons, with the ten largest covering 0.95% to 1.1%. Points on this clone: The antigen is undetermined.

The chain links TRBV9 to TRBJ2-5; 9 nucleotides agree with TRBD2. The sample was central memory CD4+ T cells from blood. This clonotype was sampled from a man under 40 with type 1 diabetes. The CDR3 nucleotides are TGTGCCAGCAGAGTTAGCGGGGGCCTCCAAGAGACCCAGTACTTC. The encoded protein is CASRVSGGLQETQYF.